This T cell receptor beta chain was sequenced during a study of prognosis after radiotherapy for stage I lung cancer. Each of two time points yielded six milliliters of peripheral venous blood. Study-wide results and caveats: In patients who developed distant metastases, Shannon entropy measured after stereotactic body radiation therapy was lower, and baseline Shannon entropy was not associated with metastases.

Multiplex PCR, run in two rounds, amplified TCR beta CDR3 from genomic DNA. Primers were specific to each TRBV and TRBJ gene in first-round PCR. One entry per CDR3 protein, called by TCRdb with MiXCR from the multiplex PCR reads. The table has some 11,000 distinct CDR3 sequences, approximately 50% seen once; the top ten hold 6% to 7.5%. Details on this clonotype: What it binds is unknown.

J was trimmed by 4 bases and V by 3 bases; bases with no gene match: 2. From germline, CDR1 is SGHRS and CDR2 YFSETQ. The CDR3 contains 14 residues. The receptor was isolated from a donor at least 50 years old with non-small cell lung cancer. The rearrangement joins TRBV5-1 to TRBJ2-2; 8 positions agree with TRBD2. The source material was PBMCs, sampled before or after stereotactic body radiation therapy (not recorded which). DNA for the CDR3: TGCGCCAGCAGCTCGAGCGGGGGCACCGGGGAGCTGTTTTTT. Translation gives CASSSSGGTGELFF.